The 17 T cell receptor beta chains listed next were all sequenced from one sample in a study of T cell changes during pregnancy in multiple sclerosis. Produced via immunoSEQ multiplex PCR; TCRdb's table is partial and in-frame only. The sample includes just over 35,000 clones, around 90% seen only once; the top ten take about 0.81%. Sample: CD4+ T cells from peripheral blood mononuclear cells, taken after pregnancy. Receptors were obtained from a female donor in good health, enrolled as a control in a pregnancy study.

The chain employs TRBV28 and TRBJ1-2, with D maybe TRBD1 (6 bases). The CDR3 totals 14 residues. Germline V gene sequence: CDR1 MDHEN, CDR2 SYDVKM. V was shortened by 6 bases and J by 4 bases, with 15 bases between the two germline ends. The CDR3 region is CASRSDRIRYGYTF. CDR3 sequence (DNA): TGTGCCAGCAGGTCAGACAGGATTCGCTATGGCTACACCTTC.

This rearrangement joins TRBV7-2 to TRBJ2-7; 9 bases fit TRBD2. The CDR3 spans 15 residues. Germline V gene data show CDR1 as SGHTA and CDR2 as FQGNSA. The J segment lost 2 bases and the V segment lost 5 bases, leaving 7 bases of the junction unmatched. CDR3 bases: TGTGCCAGCAGCGTTAGCGGGAGTCTCGCCTACGAGCAGTACTTC. Amino acids: CASSVSGSLAYEQYF.

This chain links TRBV7-2 with TRBJ2-5, with 8 bases fitting TRBD1. CDR3 length: 13 amino acids. Looked up from germline, CDR1 is SGHTA and CDR2 is FQGNSA. V trimming: 5 bases; J trimming: 4 bases; junction bases outside the gene matches: 3. CDR3 coding DNA: TGTGCCAGCAGCCCGACAGGGGTAGAGACCCAGTACTTC. Translating it yields CASSPTGVETQYF.

V and J are TRBV7-6 and TRBJ2-2; D is unresolved. V was trimmed by 5 bases and J by 7 bases, leaving 11 bases between them. Looked up from germline, CDR1 is SGHVS and CDR2 is FNYEAQ. CDR3 size: 13 residues. As DNA, the CDR3 is TGTGCCAGCAGCCCGCAACCGAGCGGGGAGCTGTTTTTT. It specifies CASSPQPSGELFF.

This clone occurred a few times. J is TRBJ1-1 and V is TRBV28, with D hard to call. From germline, CDR1 is MDHEN and CDR2 SYDVKM. The germline V and J ends were trimmed by 6 bases and 1 base, with 3 bases remaining between them. The CDR3 covers 11 residues. The CDR3 DNA follows: TGTGCCAGCAGCTCGAACACTGAAGCTTTCTTT. This gives the protein CASSSNTEAFF.

This clone has only a few counts. The genes are TRBV18 and TRBJ1-1; 10 nucleotides align to TRBD1. The CDR3 totals 16 residues. Germline CDR1 is KGHSH and CDR2 is LQKENI. The J segment lost 5 bases and the V segment lost 3 bases, leaving 9 bases of the junction unmatched. CDR3 region: CASSPIVTGGWTEAFF. The CDR3 bases are TGTGCCAGCTCACCCATCGTGACAGGGGGCTGGACTGAAGCTTTCTTT.

This clone was found once. J is TRBJ2-5 and V is TRBV5-4; TRBD2 matches 16 bases. The CDR3 has 17 amino acids. V lost 3 bases and J lost 5; bases outside the gene matches: 7. Per germline, CDR1 SGHNT and CDR2 YYREEE (reference sequence). The CDR3 bases are TGTGCCAGCAGCTCGGGACTAGCGGGGGGGCATCAGGAGACCCAGTACTTC. This sequence encodes CASSSGLAGGHQETQYF.

The rearrangement links TRBV7-8 to TRBJ2-7; TRBD1 is a possible D gene (6 bases). This CDR3 region has 15 residues. CDR1 and CDR2 from the germline V gene are SGHVS and FQNEAQ. The V gene lost 5 bases and the J gene lost 2 bases, with 16 bases spanning the gap. CDR3 nucleotide sequence: TGTGCCAGCAGCCGACCCCGGGACATCACCTACGAGCAGTACTTC. As protein: CASSRPRDITYEQYF.

The chain carries TRBV10-3 and TRBJ1-3, with TRBD1 matching 10 bases. Trimming at V came to 2 bases and at J to 1 base, leaving 8 bases not matched to a gene. Germline lookup yields CDR1 ENHRY and CDR2 SYGVKD. There are 18 residues in the CDR3. The CDR3 nucleotides read TGTGCCATCAGTGAGACCAGACAGGGGGCTGTATCTGGAAACACCATATATTTT. It yields the protein CAISETRQGAVSGNTIYF.

The chain recombines TRBV7-6 with TRBJ2-7; D might be TRBD1 (5 bases). CDR1 is SGHVS and CDR2 is FNYEAQ in the germline V gene. V was pared by 0 bases and J by 4 bases, with 13 bases between. This CDR3 contains 15 residues. The CDR3 bases are TGTGCCAGCAGCTTAGCGGCGGCAGGGAATTACGAGCAGTACTTC. Protein product: CASSLAAAGNYEQYF.

V is TRBV5-4 and J is TRBJ1-1; a weak D match, TRBD1 (5 bases). Per the germline V gene, CDR1 is SGHNT and CDR2 is YYREEE (reference sequence). This CDR3 is 13 amino acids long. V lost 3 bases and J lost 2, with 8 bases in between. CDR3 sequence: CASSSRVNTEAFF. The CDR3 nucleotides are TGTGCCAGCAGCTCCAGGGTTAACACTGAAGCTTTCTTT.

J is TRBJ2-3 and V is TRBV7-6, with 7 bases fitting TRBD2. V shed 5 bases and J 1 base; nucleotides not matched to a gene: 9. There are 16 residues in the CDR3. Germline loops: CDR1 SGHVS, CDR2 FNYEAQ. The CDR3 sequence: CASSRGGGPGTDTQYF. CDR3 sequence (DNA): TGTGCCAGCAGCCGTGGGGGGGGACCCGGCACAGATACGCAGTATTTT.

V is TRBV7-7 and J is TRBJ2-5; no reliable D call. The V gene lost 2 bases and the J gene lost 2 bases, with 6 bases spanning the gap. Germline loops: CDR1 SSHAT, CDR2 FNYEAQ (reference sequence). The CDR3 is 13 amino acids. The CDR3 nucleotides are TGTGCCAGCAGCTTAAACAGACAAGAGACCCAGTACTTC. It yields the protein CASSLNRQETQYF.

The gene calls are TRBV28 and TRBJ1-3; a possible D gene is TRBD1 (6 bases). V lost 8 bases and J 2 bases, leaving 13 bases between the germline ends. The CDR3 sequence is 14 residues long. From germline, CDR1 is MDHEN and CDR2 SYDVKM. DNA of the CDR3: TGTGCCAGCGTTGGGGGGGCGCCTGGAAACACCATATATTTT. Its translation: CASVGGAPGNTIYF.

The chain joins TRBV6-9 to TRBJ1-2, with 10 bases identical to TRBD1. CDR1 MNHGY and CDR2 SVAAGI come from the germline V gene. The CDR3 is 16 amino acids. Trimming removed 0 bases from V and 8 bases from J; junction bases left unmatched: 9. CDR3 DNA sequence: TGTGCCAGCAGTTATTCCCCCGGGACAGGGGTATGGGGCTACACCTTC. It yields the protein CASSYSPGTGVWGYTF.

V is TRBV4-2 and J is TRBJ2-3; TRBD2 matches at 8 bases. The germline V gene encodes CDR1 LGHNA and CDR2 YNFKEQ. CDR3 length: 18 residues. With V trimmed by 1 base and J by 6 bases, 15 bases remained unmatched. The CDR3, as DNA: TGTGCCAGCAGCCAAGCGTTTGGGGGACTAGGGGTCGTCGATACGCAGTATTTT. Protein sequence: CASSQAFGGLGVVDTQYF.

The V and J genes are TRBV19 and TRBJ1-2; D unresolved. This CDR3 contains 15 residues. Germline V gene sequence: CDR1 LNHDA, CDR2 SQIVND (reference sequence). The germline V and J ends were trimmed by 2 bases and 4 bases, with 14 bases remaining between them. CDR3 nucleotide sequence: TGTGCCAGTAGTATATATCCTCAGGCCGGCTATGGCTACACCTTC. It is translated as CASSIYPQAGYGYTF. The full variable domain, completed using reference TRBV19 and TRBJ1-2, is DGGITQSPKYLFRKEGQNVTLSCEQNLNHDAMYWYRQDPGQGLRLIYYSQIVNDFQKGDIAEGYSVSREKKESFPLTVTSAQKNPTAFYLCASSIYPQAGYGYTFGSGTRLTVV.